Sequencing of this TCR beta chain was carried out in a study of post-analysis software for immune sequencing data. Comment on this clonotype: Its antigen remains unknown.

Findings and limits, study-wide: Among a few TRBV segments more frequent in patients than controls were TRBV5-6, TRBV5-1 and TRBV20-1. Significantly decreased normalized Chao1 diversity was recorded for multiple sclerosis patients relative to controls.

Libraries were made from TCR beta cDNA, and they carried unique molecular identifiers. TCRdb reprocessed the PCR reads via MiXCR and lists one record per CDR3 protein. The sample contains roughly 410,000 distinct CDR3 sequences, about a third of which appear only once. Trimming pared 6 bases from V and 2 bases from J, leaving 12 bases between. The CDR3 is made up of 14 amino acids. The clonotype originates from a girl aged 5 to 17 with multiple sclerosis. The sequenced material came from blood. The chain recombines TRBV12-3 or TRBV12-4 with TRBJ2-3; either TRBD1 or TRBD2 may fit D (5 bases each). CDR3: CASRKRGNTDTQYF. CDR3 nucleotides: TGTGCCAGCAGGAAGAGGGGAAACACAGATACGCAGTATTTT.